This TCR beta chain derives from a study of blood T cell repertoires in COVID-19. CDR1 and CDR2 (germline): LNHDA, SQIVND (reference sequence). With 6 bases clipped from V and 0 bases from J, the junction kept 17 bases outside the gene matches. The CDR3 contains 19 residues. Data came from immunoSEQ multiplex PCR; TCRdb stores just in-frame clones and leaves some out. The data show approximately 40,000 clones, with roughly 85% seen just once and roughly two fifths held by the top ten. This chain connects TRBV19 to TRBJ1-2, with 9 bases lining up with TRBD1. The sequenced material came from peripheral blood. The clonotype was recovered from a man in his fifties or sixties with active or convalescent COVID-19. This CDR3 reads CASSWNRGQVGGPNYGYTF. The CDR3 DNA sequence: TGTGCCAGTAGCTGGAACAGGGGGCAGGTCGGGGGCCCTAACTATGGCTACACCTTC. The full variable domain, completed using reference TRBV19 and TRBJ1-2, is DGGITQSPKYLFRKEGQNVTLSCEQNLNHDAMYWYRQDPGQGLRLIYYSQIVNDFQKGDIAEGYSVSREKKESFPLTVTSAQKNPTAFYLCASSWNRGQVGGPNYGYTFGSGTRLTVV.